The clone carrying this T cell receptor beta chain has a count of ten or more. Germline CDR1 reads MNHEY; CDR2 reads SVGAGI. The V end was cut by 6 bases, the J end by 5 bases, with 16 bases between. CDR3 length: 15 residues. The lymph nodes were axillary draining lymph nodes from breast cancer patients. TCRdb fed the multiplex PCR reads into MiXCR, producing one record per CDR3 protein. The sample has about 110,000 distinct CDR3 sequences, about 31% seen once; the top ten hold 5.5% to 6%. These data are taken from a study of breast tumors, draining lymph nodes, adjacent tissues. Specimen: axillary lymph node tissue. This sequence originates from a female donor with breast cancer. Some clones in this sample may be carry-over from other donors' samples. This rearrangement joins TRBV6-5 to TRBJ1-4; weak D call: TRBD1 (6 bases). CDR3 coding DNA: TGTGCCAGCAGGAAGACGGGGGCAATCAATGAAAAACTGTTTTTT. Encoded protein: CASRKTGAINEKLFF.